What follows are 26 T cell receptor beta chains derived from one specimen sequenced in a study of OX40 agonist ivuxolimab in advanced cancers. Sequenced by immunoSEQ multiplex PCR; TCRdb stores in-frame clones only, minus some. The top ten hold about 4% of the sample, which has about 67,000 clones, around 87% seen once. Sequenced material: CD4+ or CD8+ T cells sorted from blood, taken in a trial of the OX40 agonist ivuxolimab. The receptors stem from an adult with an advanced solid tumor such as melanoma, head and neck, liver or kidney cancer.

The chain employs TRBV28 and TRBJ2-7; D is tentatively TRBD1 or TRBD2 (5 bases each). The CDR3 totals 15 residues. V lost 2 bases, J lost 2 bases, and 13 bases lay in between. CDR1 is MDHEN, CDR2 SYDVKM, per germline. The CDR3 region is CASSLTPGQPYEQYF. CDR3 bases: TGTGCCAGCAGTTTAACCCCGGGGCAGCCCTACGAGCAGTACTTC.

The chain is built from TRBV7-3 and TRBJ2-3; 10 nucleotides align to TRBD1. This CDR3 has 17 amino acids. V trimming: 5 bases; J trimming: 2 bases; junction bases outside the gene matches: 10. CDR1 and CDR2 (germline): SGHTA, FQGTGA. The CDR3 nucleotides are TGTGCCAGCAGCCCGGACAGGGGGGGTCGGCTCACAGATACGCAGTATTTT. This gives the protein CASSPDRGGRLTDTQYF.

The chain links TRBV7-9 to TRBJ1-2, with TRBD1 as a possible D gene (6 bases). The CDR3 length is 15 residues. Germline CDR1 reads SEHNR; CDR2 reads FQNEAQ (reference sequence). V lost 6 bases to trimming and J lost 5 bases, with 19 bases between them. The CDR3 loop reads CASRDKRGEKYGYTF. In nucleotides, the CDR3 is TGTGCCAGCAGGGATAAAAGGGGGGAGAAGTATGGCTACACCTTC.

This clone appeared a few times. The rearrangement links TRBV7-2 to TRBJ2-1; 9 bases are a match to TRBD2. The trim removed 1 base at V and 10 bases at J, leaving 2 bases unmatched. Per the germline V gene, CDR1 is SGHTA and CDR2 is FQGNSA. The CDR3 sequence is 13 residues long. The CDR3 DNA sequence: TGTGCCAGCAGCTTAGGCGGGAGGGTGGAGCAGTTCTTC. It translates to CASSLGGRVEQFF.

This clone was seen just once. The V and J genes are TRBV12-5 and TRBJ1-4; no firm D call. CDR3 length: 14 residues. Germline V gives CDR1 LGHNT, CDR2 FRNRAP. V was clipped by 6 bases and J by 0 bases, with 8 bases between them. CDR3 nucleotide sequence: TGTGCTAGTGGAAAAGATGCAACTAATGAAAAACTGTTTTTT. This sequence encodes CASGKDATNEKLFF.

The chain uses TRBV7-2 and TRBJ2-5, with a possible D match to TRBD1 (6 bases). Deletions cut 5 bases from V and 2 bases from J, with 12 bases between. This CDR3 spans 14 amino acids. CDR1 is SGHTA and CDR2 is FQGNSA in the germline V gene. CDR3: CASSLGTYQETQYF. The CDR3 DNA is TGTGCCAGCAGCCTGGGGACATATCAAGAGACCCAGTACTTC.

The J gene is TRBJ1-1, the V gene TRBV4-1; tentatively, D is TRBD1 (5 bases). V was shortened by 4 bases and J by 1 base, with 19 bases between the two germline ends. CDR1 is MGHRA and CDR2 is YSYEKL in the germline V gene. The CDR3 is 17 amino acids. Here the CDR3 reads CASSLSEPGRQNTEAFF. In DNA, the CDR3 is TGCGCCAGCAGCCTTAGCGAACCGGGACGACAGAACACTGAAGCTTTCTTT.

The genes are TRBV6-1 and TRBJ2-7, with 8 bases lining up with TRBD2. From germline, CDR1 is MNHNS and CDR2 SASEGT. Trimming removed 0 bases from V and 2 bases from J; junction bases left unmatched: 6. CDR3 size: 16 residues. The CDR3 nucleotides read TGTGCCAGCAGTGAAGCGGGACTAGTCACTCCCTACGAGCAGTACTTC. It codes for CASSEAGLVTPYEQYF.

The rearrangement uses TRBV4-2 and TRBJ1-2; 10 positions agree with TRBD1. There are 14 residues in the CDR3. Germline CDR1 reads LGHNA; CDR2 reads YNFKEQ. The ends lost 4 bases at V and 8 bases at J; junction bases unmatched: 7. The CDR3 loop reads CASSRDRGTRGYTF. The CDR3 nucleotides are TGTGCCAGCAGCCGGGACAGGGGAACGAGGGGCTACACCTTC.

This chain joins TRBV5-4 and TRBJ2-5, with D unclear. Germline loops: CDR1 SGHNT, CDR2 YYREEE (reference sequence). CDR3 length equals 12 residues. The V end lost 1 base, the J end lost 6 bases, and 7 bases lay between the germline ends. CDR3 sequence (DNA): TGTGCCAGCAGCTTGATGGAAAAGACCCAGTACTTC. Protein: CASSLMEKTQYF.

The chain joins TRBV7-9 to TRBJ2-2; the D is unclear. The CDR3 has 15 residues. Trimming removed 3 bases at V and 3 bases at J, with 11 bases between. Germline CDR1 SEHNR, CDR2 FQNEAQ (reference sequence). CDR3 amino acids: CASSFAGVDTGELFF. The CDR3 bases are TGTGCCAGCAGCTTCGCAGGTGTGGACACCGGGGAGCTGTTTTTT.

V and J are TRBV5-1 and TRBJ2-7; TRBD1 is a possible D gene (6 bases). CDR3 length: 13 residues. CDR1 is SGHRS, CDR2 YFSETQ, per germline. Between the trimmed V and J ends, which lost 4 bases and 2 bases, there was a span of 10 bases. CDR3 DNA: TGCGCCAGCAGCCTGGACAGTGCCTACGAGCAGTACTTC. As protein: CASSLDSAYEQYF.

The V gene is TRBV4-1, the J gene TRBJ1-2; possibly TRBD1 for D (5 bases). CDR3 size: 15 residues. Per the germline V gene, CDR1 is MGHRA and CDR2 is YSYEKL. V was pared by 1 base and J by 3 bases, with 12 bases between. The CDR3 sequence is CASSQVYGADYGYTF. CDR3 sequence (DNA): TGCGCCAGCAGCCAAGTCTACGGGGCCGACTATGGCTACACCTTC.

This clone appeared once. The rearrangement joins TRBV2 to TRBJ2-5; 8 bases map to TRBD2. The germline V gene encodes CDR1 SNHLY and CDR2 FYNNEI. The CDR3 has 15 amino acids. Germline trimming cut 0 bases from V and 7 bases from J; bases unmatched to any gene: 7. The CDR3 sequence is CASSEATGGPGTQYF. The CDR3 DNA sequence: TGTGCCAGCAGTGAAGCTACGGGGGGGCCCGGGACCCAGTACTTC.

The J gene is TRBJ1-1, the V gene TRBV28; no clear D gene. Looked up from germline, CDR1 is MDHEN and CDR2 is SYDVKM. The CDR3 covers 13 residues. The ends were cut back, 8 bases at V and 1 base at J, with 11 bases in the middle. CDR3 sequence: CASSVLWNTEAFF. The CDR3 coding sequence is TGTGCCAGCTCGGTTCTGTGGAACACTGAAGCTTTCTTT.

The chain links TRBV21-1 to TRBJ2-7; TRBD1, the table's D call, lacks a check against the DNA. TRBV21-1 is an annotated pseudogene. The CDR3 has 17 residues. Here the CDR3 DNA reads TGTGCCAGCAGCAAAGGCGTGAACAGCCATAGCTCCTACGAGCAGTACTTC. Amino acids: CASSKGVNSHSSYEQYF.

The rearrangement joins TRBV2 to TRBJ1-1, with D perhaps TRBD1 (5 bases). Germline CDR1 is SNHLY and CDR2 is FYNNEI. This CDR3 spans 11 amino acids. V dropped 5 bases and J dropped 11 bases, with 12 bases sitting between them. CDR3 sequence: CASSRDFSAFF. In nucleotides, the CDR3 is TGTGCCAGCAGTCGGGACTTCTCGGCTTTCTTT.

The chain has TRBV9 and TRBJ2-1; 11 bases are shared with TRBD2. There are 17 residues in the CDR3. Unmatched junction bases numbered 9, after V lost 4 bases and J lost 3 bases. CDR1 and CDR2 (germline): SGDLS, YYNGEE. DNA for the CDR3: TGTGCCAGCAGCCCCATGATGGGACTAGCGGACTACAATGAGCAGTTCTTC. It is translated as CASSPMMGLADYNEQFF.

The rearrangement uses TRBV30 and TRBJ1-1; tentative D call: TRBD1 (6 bases). Trimming removed 6 bases at V and 4 bases at J, with 12 bases between. CDR1 and CDR2 (germline): GTSNPN, SVGIG (reference sequence). The CDR3 length is 12 residues. The CDR3 is CACHREVTEAFF. CDR3 DNA sequence: TGTGCCTGTCACAGGGAGGTCACTGAAGCTTTCTTT.

The V call is TRBV29-1, the J call TRBJ1-1, with D possibly TRBD1 on 5 matching bases. In germline, CDR1 is SQVTM, CDR2 ANQGSEA. V was pared by 8 bases and J by 4 bases, with 26 bases between. The CDR3 is 16 residues long. For the CDR3, the DNA is TGCAGCACGCGGGCCAGAGCAGGGCGTCCTGTCACTGAAGCTTTCTTT. This sequence encodes CSTRARAGRPVTEAFF.

The J gene is TRBJ1-6, the V gene TRBV5-1, with D perhaps matching TRBD1 (5 bases). Germline-derived CDR1 and CDR2 are SGHRS and YFSETQ. Trimming stripped 0 bases from V and 7 bases from J, with 14 bases between. The CDR3 contains 16 residues. The DNA for the CDR3 is TGCGCCAGCAGCTTGGGGAGACAGATAATCAATTCACCCCTCCACTTT. Translated, it gives CASSLGRQIINSPLHF. The whole variable domain, filled in from reference TRBV5-1 and TRBJ1-6, reads KAGVTQTPRYLIKTRGQQVTLSCSPISGHRSVSWYQQTPGQGLQFLFEYFSETQRNKGNFPGRFSGRQFSNSRSEMNVSTLELGDSALYLCASSLGRQIINSPLHFGNGTRLTVT.

The chain is built from TRBV4-3 and TRBJ2-5; TRBD1 aligns across 9 bases. The V gene's germline CDR1 is LGHNA and CDR2 YSLEER. The J segment lost 7 bases and the V segment lost 3 bases, leaving 6 bases of the junction unmatched. This CDR3 comprises 14 residues. The CDR3 region has the DNA TGCGCCAGCAGCCAGAACAGGGGGCGGGGGACCCAGTACTTC. Translating it yields CASSQNRGRGTQYF.

This clone was seen more than once but under ten times. The chain uses TRBV9 and TRBJ1-2, with TRBD1 matching 8 bases. J gave up 6 bases and V 1 base, and 8 bases lay outside the gene matches. CDR3 size: 15 residues. Germline values: CDR1 SGDLS, CDR2 YYNGEE. Here the CDR3 reads CASSVRWTGNNGYTF. DNA for the CDR3: TGTGCCAGCAGCGTACGCTGGACAGGGAACAATGGCTACACCTTC.

The chain is built from TRBV30 and TRBJ1-4; tentatively, D is TRBD1 (5 bases). V lost 4 bases to trimming and J lost 0 bases, with 12 bases between them. CDR3 size: 15 residues. Germline CDR1 is GTSNPN and CDR2 is SVGIG (reference sequence). Here the CDR3 reads CAWTRGGATNEKLFF. CDR3 coding DNA: TGTGCCTGGACCCGCGGGGGAGCAACTAATGAAAAACTGTTTTTT. The entire variable domain, with the rest obtained from reference TRBV30 and TRBJ1-4, is as follows: SQTIHQWPATLVQPVGSPLSLECTVEGTSNPNLYWYRQAAGRGLQLLFYSVGIGQISSEVPQNLSASRPQDRQFILSSKKLLLSDSGFYLCAWTRGGATNEKLFFGSGTQLSVL.

The chain uses TRBV6-6 and TRBJ2-5; D possibly corresponds to TRBD2 (6 bases). Germline loops: CDR1 MNHNY, CDR2 SVGAGI (reference sequence). Trimming removed 2 bases from V and 8 bases from J, with 9 bases in between. This CDR3 is 12 amino acids long. The CDR3 bases are TGTGCCAGCAGTTACGGGGGAGGCACCCAGTACTTC. It specifies CASSYGGGTQYF.

J is TRBJ1-3 and V is TRBV6-1, with TRBD1 as a possible D gene (6 bases). This CDR3 contains 15 residues. V was trimmed by 5 bases and J by 0 bases, leaving 11 bases between them. CDR1 and CDR2 from the germline V gene are MNHNS and SASEGT. CDR3 region: CASSRTESSGNTIYF. CDR3 nucleotides: TGTGCCAGCAGTCGGACAGAGAGCTCTGGAAACACCATATATTTT.